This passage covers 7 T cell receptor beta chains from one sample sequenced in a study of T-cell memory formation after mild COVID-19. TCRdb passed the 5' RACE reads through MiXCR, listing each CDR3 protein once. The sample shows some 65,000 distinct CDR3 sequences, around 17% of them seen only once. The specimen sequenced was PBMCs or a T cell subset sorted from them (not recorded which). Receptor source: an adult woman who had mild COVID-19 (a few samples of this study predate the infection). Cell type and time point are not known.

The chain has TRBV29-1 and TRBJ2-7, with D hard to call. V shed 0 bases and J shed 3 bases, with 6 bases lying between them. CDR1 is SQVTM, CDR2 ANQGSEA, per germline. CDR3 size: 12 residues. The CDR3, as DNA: TGCAGCGTTGAAGATTCAGGCTACGAGCAGTACTTC. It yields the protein CSVEDSGYEQYF.

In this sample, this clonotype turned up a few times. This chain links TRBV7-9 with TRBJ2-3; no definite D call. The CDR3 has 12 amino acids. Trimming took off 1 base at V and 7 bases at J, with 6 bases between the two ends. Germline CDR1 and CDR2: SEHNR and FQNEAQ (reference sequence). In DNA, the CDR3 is TGTGCCAGCAGCTTAGGACTTAATACGCAGTATTTT. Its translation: CASSLGLNTQYF.

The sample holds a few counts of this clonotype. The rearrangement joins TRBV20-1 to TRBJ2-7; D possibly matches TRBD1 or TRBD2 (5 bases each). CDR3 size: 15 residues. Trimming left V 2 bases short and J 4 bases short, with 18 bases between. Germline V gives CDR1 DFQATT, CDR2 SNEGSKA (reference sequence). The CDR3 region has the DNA TGCAGTGCTAGACCGAGGGGTTTCCCCGTATACGAGCAGTACTTC. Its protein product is CSARPRGFPVYEQYF.

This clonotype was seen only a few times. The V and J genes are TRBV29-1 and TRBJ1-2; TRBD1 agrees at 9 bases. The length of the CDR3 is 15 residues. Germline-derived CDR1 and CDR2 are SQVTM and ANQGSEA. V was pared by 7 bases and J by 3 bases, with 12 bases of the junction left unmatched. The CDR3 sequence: CSAMTPDRGDYGYTF. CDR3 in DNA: TGCAGCGCTATGACCCCTGACAGGGGGGACTATGGCTACACCTTC.

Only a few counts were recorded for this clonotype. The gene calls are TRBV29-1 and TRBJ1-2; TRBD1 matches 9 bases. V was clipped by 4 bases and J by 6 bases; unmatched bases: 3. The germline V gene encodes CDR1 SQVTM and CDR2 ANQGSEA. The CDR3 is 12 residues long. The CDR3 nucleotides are TGCAGCGTTGCCGGGACAGGGAATGGCTACACCTTC. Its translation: CSVAGTGNGYTF.

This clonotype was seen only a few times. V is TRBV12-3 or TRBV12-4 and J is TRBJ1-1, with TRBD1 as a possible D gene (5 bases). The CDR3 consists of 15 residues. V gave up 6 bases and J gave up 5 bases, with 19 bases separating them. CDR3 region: CASRIPGIWGTEAFF. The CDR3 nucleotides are TGTGCCAGCAGGATACCAGGGATTTGGGGGACTGAAGCTTTCTTT.

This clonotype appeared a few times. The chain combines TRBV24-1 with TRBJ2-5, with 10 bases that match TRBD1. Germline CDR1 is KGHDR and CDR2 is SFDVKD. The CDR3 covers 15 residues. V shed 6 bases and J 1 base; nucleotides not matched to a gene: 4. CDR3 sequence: CATSRWDRGQETQYF. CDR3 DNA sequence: TGTGCCACCAGTCGTTGGGACAGGGGCCAAGAGACCCAGTACTTC.